Following are 13 T cell receptor beta chains from one sample sequenced in a study of cytomegalovirus exposure and HLA in healthy donors. A multiplex PCR was run with 60 Vbeta primers and 13 Jbeta primers. Some clones are missing from TCRdb's copy, which holds only in-frame ones; the method was immunoSEQ multiplex PCR. Of 150,000 to 200,000 clones listed, around three quarters are singletons. Sample: PBMCs. The origin of the receptors is a woman in her 50s in good health and CMV-seronegative.

The chain carries TRBV5-4 and TRBJ2-1; TRBD1 matches at 7 bases. The CDR3 spans 13 residues. Germline CDR1 and CDR2: SGHNT and YYREEE (reference sequence). V lost 4 bases, J lost 8 bases, and 6 bases stayed unmatched. This chain's CDR3 is CASSATGRDEQFF. CDR3 nucleotides: TGTGCCAGCAGCGCGACAGGGCGGGATGAGCAGTTCTTC.

V usage is TRBV7-2 and J usage is TRBJ1-2; 9 bases map to TRBD1. Germline V CDR1 and CDR2: SGHTA, FQGNSA. Losses at the gene ends were 5 bases for V and 7 bases for J; bases not matched to a gene: 8. There are 14 residues in the CDR3. This CDR3 reads CASSPGTGLRGYTF. The CDR3 coding sequence is TGTGCCAGCAGCCCCGGGACAGGGTTGCGTGGCTACACCTTC.

This clone was counted a few times. This sequence joins TRBV14 and TRBJ2-4; 10 nucleotides agree with TRBD2. This CDR3 has 19 amino acids. Germline V gene data show CDR1 as SGHDN and CDR2 as FVKESK. Germline trimming cut 0 bases from V and 1 base from J; bases unmatched to any gene: 9. The CDR3, as DNA: TGTGCCAGCAGCCAAGAGGTCCGGCTAGCGGGAGAGGCCAAAAACATTCAGTACTTC. Translated, it gives CASSQEVRLAGEAKNIQYF. The whole variable domain, remainder taken from reference TRBV14 and TRBJ2-4, is EAGVTQFPSHSVIEKGQTVTLRCDPISGHDNLYWYRRVMGKEIKFLLHFVKESKQDESGMPNNRFLAERTGGTYSTLKVQPAELEDSGVYFCASSQEVRLAGEAKNIQYFGAGTRLSVL.

The chain links TRBV4-3 to TRBJ2-2; D is ambiguous. The V end was cut by 5 bases, the J end by 0 bases, with 7 bases between. The germline V gene encodes CDR1 LGHNA and CDR2 YSLEER. CDR3 length equals 14 residues. The CDR3 sequence is CASSEAPNTGELFF. The DNA of the CDR3 is TGCGCCAGCAGCGAAGCTCCGAACACCGGGGAGCTGTTTTTT.

The V and J genes are TRBV4-2 and TRBJ2-1, with D possibly being TRBD2 (8 bases). The CDR3 is made up of 18 amino acids. Germline lookup yields CDR1 LGHNA and CDR2 YNFKEQ. V lost 5 bases and J lost 7, with 27 bases in between. The CDR3 coding sequence is TGTGCCAGCAGCACCAGGGGGATGGGGACTAGAGGGCTGAATGAGCAGTTCTTC. Amino acids: CASSTRGMGTRGLNEQFF.

This clone was seen only a few times. This chain joins TRBV4-3 and TRBJ2-1, with TRBD2 matching 7 bases. The CDR3 is made up of 16 amino acids. The V gene end was trimmed by 4 bases and the J gene end by 0 bases; junction bases not matched to a gene: 6. The V gene's germline CDR1 is LGHNA and CDR2 YSLEER. Here the CDR3 reads CASSRIAGNSYNEQFF. For the CDR3, the DNA is TGCGCCAGCAGCCGCATAGCGGGCAACTCCTACAATGAGCAGTTCTTC.

The chain joins TRBV30 to TRBJ2-4, with TRBD2 matching 13 bases. Trimming took 2 bases from V and 3 from J; bases not matched to a gene: 1. CDR3 length: 15 amino acids. Per germline, CDR1 GTSNPN and CDR2 SVGIG (reference sequence). As DNA, the CDR3 is TGTGCCTGGAGTAGACTAGCGGGGGGCAAAAACATTCAGTACTTC. Residues: CAWSRLAGGKNIQYF.

The chain links TRBV14 to TRBJ1-1; possibly TRBD1 for D (5 bases). The CDR3 is made up of 14 amino acids. V was trimmed by 4 bases and J by 1 base, leaving 10 bases between them. Looked up from germline, CDR1 is SGHDN and CDR2 is FVKESK. The DNA of the CDR3 is TGTGCCAGCAGCCCCTTTACAGGGAACACTGAAGCTTTCTTT. It codes for CASSPFTGNTEAFF.

The gene calls are TRBV9 and TRBJ2-7; 14 positions match TRBD2. With V trimmed by 4 bases and J by 2 bases, 8 bases remained unmatched. The germline V gene has CDR1 SGDLS and CDR2 YYNGEE. The CDR3 runs to 17 residues. The CDR3 sequence is CASSLGTSGGVTYEQYF. CDR3 in DNA: TGTGCCAGCAGCCTCGGGACTAGCGGGGGAGTAACCTACGAGCAGTACTTC. The full variable domain, in which reference TRBV9 and TRBJ2-7 provide the parts outside the CDR3, is DSGVTQTPKHLITATGQRVTLRCSPRSGDLSVYWYQQSLDQGLQFLIQYYNGEERAKGNILERFSAQQFPDLHSELNLSSLELGDSALYFCASSLGTSGGVTYEQYFGPGTRLTVT.

In this sample, this clone turned up a few times. The CDR3 DNA reads TGTGCCAGCAGTCCACAGGGACAGGGGGCAGGGGAGCAGTACTTC. Protein: CASSPQGQGAGEQYF. The chain recombines TRBV27 with TRBJ2-5, with TRBD1 matching over 12 bases. V gave up 5 bases and J gave up 11 bases; unmatched junction bases: 12. Per germline, CDR1 MNHEY and CDR2 SMNVEV (reference sequence). The CDR3 is 15 amino acids.

This clone was seen only a few times. Compared with germline, one end of the junction differs, possibly owing to a read error. V usage is TRBV5-4 and J usage is TRBJ1-4; 7 bases agree with TRBD1. The CDR3 totals 16 residues. Germline V gene sequence: CDR1 SGHNT, CDR2 YYREEE (reference sequence). This CDR3 is CASSQGSGQSNEKLFF. In nucleotides, the CDR3 is TGCGCCAGCAGCCAAGGCTCGGGACAGTCTAATGAAAAACTGTTTTTT.

In DNA form, the CDR3 reads TGTGCCAGCAGTTACTCGGGCAGGGGATCGTACGAGCAGTACTTC. It specifies CASSYSGRGSYEQYF. The V and J genes are TRBV6-5 and TRBJ2-5; weak D call: TRBD1 (6 bases). Gene TRBJ2-7 matches the end of the DNA better, so the J call may be wrong. The CDR3 covers 15 residues. Germline assignment: CDR1 MNHEY and CDR2 SVGAGI.

This clone has more than one count but fewer than ten. The chain employs TRBV7-2 and TRBJ2-5; 7 positions match TRBD1. CDR1 and CDR2 from the germline V gene are SGHTA and FQGNSA. The CDR3 has 14 residues. Trimming at V came to 2 bases and at J to 7 bases, leaving 7 bases not matched to a gene. CDR3: CASSLPRQGRTQYF. The CDR3 region has the DNA TGTGCCAGCAGCTTACCCCGACAGGGTCGGACCCAGTACTTC.